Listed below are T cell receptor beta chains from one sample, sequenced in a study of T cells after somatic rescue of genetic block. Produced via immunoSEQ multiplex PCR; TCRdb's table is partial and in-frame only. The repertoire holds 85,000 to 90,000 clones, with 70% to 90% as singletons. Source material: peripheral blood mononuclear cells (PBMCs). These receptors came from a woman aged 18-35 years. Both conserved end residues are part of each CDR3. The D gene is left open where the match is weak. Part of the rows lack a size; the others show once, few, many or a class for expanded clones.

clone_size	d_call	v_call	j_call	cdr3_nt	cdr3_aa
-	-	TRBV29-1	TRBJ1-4	TGCAGCGTTGGCGGAACAGTAGGCGCGCGGGGGGGAAATGAAAAACTGTTTTTT	CSVGGTVGARGGNEKLFF
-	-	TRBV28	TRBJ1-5	TGTGCCAGCAACTTTCTGGGGGGGGAAGGCAATCAGCCCCAGCATTTT	CASNFLGGEGNQPQHF
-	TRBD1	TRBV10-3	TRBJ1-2	TGTGCCATCAGTGAACAGGGGAACTATGGCTACACCTTC	CAISEQGNYGYTF
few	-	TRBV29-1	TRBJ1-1	TGCTCCGGGGGCACGAACACTGAAGCTTTCTTT	CSGGTNTEAFF
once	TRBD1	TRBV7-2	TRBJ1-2	TGTGCCAGCAGCAACTCGGGACAGAGCAACTATGGCTACACCTTC	CASSNSGQSNYGYTF
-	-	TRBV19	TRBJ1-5	TGTGCCAGTAGTATAGCTGACAGCCATAATCAGCCCCAGCATTTT	CASSIADSHNQPQHF
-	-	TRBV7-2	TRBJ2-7	TGTGCCAGCAGCTTAGCACCGGACCACGGTTACGAGCAGTACTTC	CASSLAPDHGYEQYF
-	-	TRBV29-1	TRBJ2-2	TGCAGCGTGGACGGGGGAGGGGGCAAAGCCGGGGAGCTGTTTTTT	CSVDGGGGKAGELFF
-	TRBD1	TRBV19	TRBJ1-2	TGTGCCAGTAGTCCCGGGGAGGGGGCTTGGTTCTATGGCTACACCTTC	CASSPGEGAWFYGYTF
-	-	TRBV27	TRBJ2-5	TGTGCCAGCAGTGGGGCAGGGGGGCTCCAAGAGACCCAGTACTTC	CASSGAGGLQETQYF
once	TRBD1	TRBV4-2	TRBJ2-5	TGTGCCAGCAGCCATCGGGGTGGCAGGGGGCGAGAGACCCAGTACTTC	CASSHRGGRGRETQYF
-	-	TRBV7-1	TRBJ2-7	TGTGCCAGCAGCTCACCGGCCTCGACTTCCTACGAGCAGTACTTC	CASSSPASTSYEQYF
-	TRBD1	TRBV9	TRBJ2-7	TGTGCCAGCAGCACTGGACAGGCCCCGTCCCCCTACGAGCAGTACTTC	CASSTGQAPSPYEQYF
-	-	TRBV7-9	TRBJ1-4	TGTGCCAGCAGCCCACTCGGGGATAATGAAAAACTGTTTTTT	CASSPLGDNEKLFF
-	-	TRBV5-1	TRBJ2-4	TGCGCCAGCAGCCAGGCTCGGCAGGGGAACATTCAGTACTTC	CASSQARQGNIQYF
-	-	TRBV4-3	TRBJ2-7	TGCGCCAGCAGCCAGGAGAGACCGGGAACCTACGAGCAGTACTTC	CASSQERPGTYEQYF
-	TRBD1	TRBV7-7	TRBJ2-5	TGTGCTAGCAGCTTAGTCGGGACAGGGTTAACGGAGACCCAGTACTTC	CASSLVGTGLTETQYF
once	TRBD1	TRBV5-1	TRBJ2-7	TGCGCCAGCAGCTTGGAGGGACAGGGGATTTACGAGCAGTACTTC	CASSLEGQGIYEQYF
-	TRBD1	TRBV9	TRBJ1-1	TGTGCCAGCAGCTCCAGGGGGGGGTCGGTCACTGAAGCTTTCTTT	CASSSRGGSVTEAFF
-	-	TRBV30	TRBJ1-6	TGTGCCTCCACGACGGGGATCTCCTCCTATAATTCACCCCTCCACTTT	CASTTGISSYNSPLHF
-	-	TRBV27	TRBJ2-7	TGTGCCAGCAGTTTGGGGACTGGCCCCTACGAGCAGTACTTC	CASSLGTGPYEQYF
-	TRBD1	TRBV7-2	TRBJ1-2	TGTGCCAGCAGCTTAAGGGAGGGGGCGGACGGCTACACCTTC	CASSLREGADGYTF
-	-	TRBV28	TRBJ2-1	TGTGCCAGCAGTTTTCGCCAGGGGAATGAGCAGTTCTTC	CASSFRQGNEQFF
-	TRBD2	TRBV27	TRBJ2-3	TGTGCCAGCAGTTTTGCGGGAGCAAGCACAGATACGCAGTATTTT	CASSFAGASTDTQYF
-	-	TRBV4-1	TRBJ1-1	TGCGCCAGCAGCCTCGGGCAGGGTGAAGCTTTCTTT	CASSLGQGEAFF
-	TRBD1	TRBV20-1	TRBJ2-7	TGCAGTGCTAGAGGCCGGACAGGGGAGATCTTC	CSARGRTGEIF
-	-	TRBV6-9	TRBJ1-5	TGTGCCAGCATCGGACGGGTGAGGCAGCCCCAGCATTTT	CASIGRVRQPQHF
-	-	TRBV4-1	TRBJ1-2	TGCGCCAGCAGCCTCCGGGACTTCCTCTCTGGCTACACCTTC	CASSLRDFLSGYTF
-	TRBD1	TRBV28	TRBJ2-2	TGTGCCAGCAGTTGGACAGGTTCGAACACCGGGGAGCTGTTTTTT	CASSWTGSNTGELFF
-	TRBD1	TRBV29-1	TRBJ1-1	TGCAGCGTCGAGGGAATCCGGGACAGGGCCTGGACTGAAGCTTTCTTT	CSVEGIRDRAWTEAFF
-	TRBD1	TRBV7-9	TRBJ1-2	TGTGCCAGCAGCCTACAGGGGGCTAACTATGGCTACACCTTC	CASSLQGANYGYTF
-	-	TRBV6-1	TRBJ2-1	TGTGCCAGCAGTCCCGGAGTGGACAATGAGCAGTTCTTC	CASSPGVDNEQFF
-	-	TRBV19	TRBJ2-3	TGTGCCAGTAGTAGCGGCCCATACTCTAGCACAGATACGCAGTATTTT	CASSSGPYSSTDTQYF
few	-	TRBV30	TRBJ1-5	TGTGCCTGGGACGTAGGGTTCGGGCAGCCCCAGCATTTT	CAWDVGFGQPQHF